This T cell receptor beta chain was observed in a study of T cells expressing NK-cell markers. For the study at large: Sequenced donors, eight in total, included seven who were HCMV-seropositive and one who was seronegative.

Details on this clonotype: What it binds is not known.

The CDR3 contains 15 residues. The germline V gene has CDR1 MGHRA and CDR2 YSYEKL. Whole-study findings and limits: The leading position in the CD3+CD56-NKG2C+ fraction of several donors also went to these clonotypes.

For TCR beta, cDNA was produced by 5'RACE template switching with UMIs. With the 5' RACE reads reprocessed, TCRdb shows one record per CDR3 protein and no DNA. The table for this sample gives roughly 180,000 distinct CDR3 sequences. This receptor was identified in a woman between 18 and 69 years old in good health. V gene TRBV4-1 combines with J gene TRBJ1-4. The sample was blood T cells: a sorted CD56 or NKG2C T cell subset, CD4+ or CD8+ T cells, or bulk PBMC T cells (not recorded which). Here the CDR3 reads CASSQDAGFNEKLFF.